This T cell receptor beta chain was profiled in a study of control samples from healthy donors and cancer patients. The germline V gene has CDR1 SGDLS and CDR2 YYNGEE. V lost 6 bases, J lost 2 bases, and 13 bases stayed unmatched. There are 17 residues in the CDR3. The table came from immunoSEQ multiplex PCR; TCRdb's copy has only in-frame clones and leaves some out. The sample has about 120,000 clones; 88% are singletons. The chain recombines TRBV9 with TRBJ2-3; 9 positions match TRBD2. Sequencing input: blood. The sequence was collected from a woman in her seventies in good health. The DNA for the CDR3 is TGTGCCAGCACCCCCGGAGCGGGGGGTCGTTACACAGATACGCAGTATTTT. Its protein is CASTPGAGGRYTDTQYF.